Sequencing of this T cell receptor (beta chain) was carried out in a study of cytomegalovirus exposure and HLA in healthy donors. Turning to the study itself: From donors who were HLA-typed, an early data release held around 80 million unique TCRs. The study's findings and limits: Among the CMV-associated chains, a few were confirmed in vitro as specific for CMV antigens.

Healthy people donating bone marrow made up the donors. This CDR3 comprises 13 residues. The J segment lost 2 bases and the V segment lost 4 bases, leaving 1 base of the junction unmatched. The germline gives CDR1 SGDLS, CDR2 YYNGEE. Primers: 60 Vbeta forward and 13 Jbeta reverse. Per the original data handling: An analysis that came later counted tens of millions of unique TCR beta chains, approximately 12 million shared. This table comes from immunoSEQ multiplex PCR, and its TCRdb copy is limited to in-frame clones, with some not included. Clone size and V and J calls were adopted from that table, with D and trimming inferred from the DNA. This repertoire shows 100,000 or so clones, 75% found once; its top ten account for roughly 1.3%. With respect to this clone: The target antigen is unknown.

The TCR sequence derives from a man aged 40-55 years in good health and CMV-seronegative. The J gene is TRBJ1-2, the V gene TRBV9; 8 nucleotides line up with TRBD1. The sequencing input was PBMCs. The CDR3 region is CASSRQGNYGYTF. The CDR3 DNA is TGTGCCAGCAGCAGACAGGGGAACTATGGCTACACCTTC. Full variable domain (missing parts from reference TRBV9 and TRBJ1-2): DSGVTQTPKHLITATGQRVTLRCSPRSGDLSVYWYQQSLDQGLQFLIQYYNGEERAKGNILERFSAQQFPDLHSELNLSSLELGDSALYFCASSRQGNYGYTFGSGTRLTVV.